This T cell receptor beta chain is from a study of cytomegalovirus exposure and HLA in healthy donors. The study, taken as a whole, reports: According to an earlier analysis, most TCR beta V segments yielded productive rearrangements about 90% or about 30% of the time. There were some public TCRs occurring in many donors, but most TCR sequences were rare. Common viral pathogens seemed, in a later analysis, to connect with several of the most significant clusters.

PCR amplification relied on 60 Vbeta primers (plus 13 Jbeta primers). Sequenced by immunoSEQ multiplex PCR; TCRdb stores in-frame clones only, minus some. Of 90,000 to 120,000 clones listed, roughly 87% are singletons. With regard to this clone: Its antigen is still unknown.

This TCR derives from a man in his thirties or forties in good health and CMV-seropositive. Source material: PBMCs.

CDR3 in DNA: TGTGCCAGCAGCAAAGGGGGGGCTAGCGGGTCCGCAGATACGCAGTATTTT. Its translation is CASSKGGASGSADTQYF. The V call is TRBV21-1, the J call TRBJ2-3; TRBD2 is taken as the D call from the table, unchecked against the DNA. TRBV21-1 is flagged as a pseudogene. The CDR3 contains 17 residues.